The sample holds many counts of the clone carrying this T cell receptor beta chain. Its antigen is as yet unknown. The data originate from a study of identical twins. Broader study findings: Where beta out-of-frame sequences were concerned, excess twin sharing was weaker.

TCRdb re-analysed the 5' RACE reads in MiXCR, keeping a single row per CDR3 protein. The table lists roughly 490,000 distinct CDR3 sequences, roughly an eighth of them singletons. The V gene end was trimmed by 3 bases and the J gene end by 6 bases; junction bases not matched to a gene: 5. CDR1 is SGHTA, CDR2 FQGNSA, per germline. The CDR3 covers 13 residues. Another study also made use of these data, one on yellow fever vaccine responses in identical twins. That paper states: Twins reportedly had a vaccine T cell response that seemed partly convergent, partly personalized.

The V and J genes are TRBV7-2 and TRBJ2-7; 7 bases match TRBD1. Sequencing used CD4+ T cells sorted from blood. The source is a woman aged 18-29 years in good health. CDR3 protein: CASSFSGTAEQYF. CDR3 in DNA: TGTGCCAGCAGCTTCTCCGGGACAGCCGAGCAGTACTTC.